The 19 T cell receptor beta chains listed next were all sequenced from one sample in a study of cytomegalovirus exposure and HLA in healthy donors. 13 Jbeta primers and 60 Vbeta primers were used for the PCR. Produced via immunoSEQ multiplex PCR; TCRdb's table is partial and in-frame only. Among around 110,000 clones listed, around 75% were seen once. Material: PBMCs. The receptors were sampled from a man between 35 and 55 years old in good health and CMV-seronegative.

The chain couples TRBV7-2 to TRBJ1-5; 7 positions match TRBD1. There are 16 residues in the CDR3. The V and J ends lost 1 base and 4 bases, in that order; junction bases with no gene match: 7. Germline V gene lookup returns CDR1 SGHTA and CDR2 FQGNSA. The CDR3 nucleotides are TGTGCCAGCAGCTTAGAGGGACAGACGAGGAATCAGCCCCAGCATTTT. This codes for CASSLEGQTRNQPQHF.

V and J are TRBV5-1 and TRBJ2-2, with D possibly TRBD1 on 6 matching bases. The CDR3 is 13 amino acids. Germline V gene data show CDR1 as SGHRS and CDR2 as YFSETQ. V gave up 6 bases and J gave up 5 bases, with 11 bases separating them. This CDR3 is CASTTGYTGELFF. The DNA of the CDR3 is TGCGCCAGCACCACAGGGTATACCGGGGAGCTGTTTTTT.

This clone showed up just a few times. This rearrangement joins TRBV29-1 to TRBJ2-2; TRBD1 is a possible D gene (5 bases). CDR1 SQVTM and CDR2 ANQGSEA come from the germline V gene. V was clipped by 6 bases and J by 5 bases, with 13 bases between them. The length of the CDR3 is 13 residues. The CDR3 DNA reads as TGCAGCGTGTTGGTAGGGGTTACCGGGGAGCTGTTTTTT. Encoded protein: CSVLVGVTGELFF.

This clone came up a few times. This rearrangement joins TRBV5-4 to TRBJ1-1; 7 positions match TRBD1. The CDR3 contains 14 residues. From germline, CDR1 is SGHNT and CDR2 YYREEE (reference sequence). Trimming took 0 bases from V and 1 from J; bases not matched to a gene: 0. The CDR3 loop reads CASSLGDRNTEAFF. In nucleotides, the CDR3 is TGTGCCAGCAGCTTGGGGGACAGGAACACTGAAGCTTTCTTT.

The chain joins TRBV7-9 to TRBJ1-6; 10 bases agree with TRBD1. In germline, CDR1 is SEHNR, CDR2 FQNEAQ (reference sequence). The CDR3 consists of 16 residues. The V and J ends lost 5 bases and 10 bases, in that order; junction bases with no gene match: 11. CDR3 in amino acids: CASSVEGTGVKSPLHF. CDR3 sequence (DNA): TGTGCCAGCAGCGTAGAAGGGACAGGGGTGAAATCACCCCTCCACTTT.

The J gene is TRBJ2-3, the V gene TRBV9; the match to TRBD2 covers 9 bases. Germline assignment: CDR1 SGDLS and CDR2 YYNGEE. The CDR3 loop spans 15 amino acids. With V trimmed by 4 bases and J by 2 bases, 5 bases remained unmatched. The CDR3 region has the DNA TGTGCCAGCAGCATAGCGGGAGCATTCACAGATACGCAGTATTTT. Translating it yields CASSIAGAFTDTQYF.

CDR3: CASSLNRGGAGDTQYF. The CDR3 DNA reads TGTGCCAGCAGCCTTAATCGCGGGGGGGCCGGGGATACGCAGTATTTT. J is TRBJ2-3 and V is TRBV11-2, with 9 bases aligning to TRBD2. The CDR3 contains 16 residues. The germline CDR1 and CDR2 sequences are SGHAT and FQNNGV. V lost 5 bases to trimming and J lost 6 bases; unmatched junction nucleotides: 12. The whole variable domain, remainder taken from reference TRBV11-2 and TRBJ2-3, is EAGVAQSPRYKIIEKRQSVAFWCNPISGHATLYWYQQILGQGPKLLIQFQNNGVVDDSQLPKDRFSAERLKGVDSTLKIQPAKLEDSAVYLCASSLNRGGAGDTQYFGPGTRLTVL.

This sequence joins TRBV6-5 and TRBJ1-4; D remains unclear. The V end lost 0 bases, the J end lost 8 bases, and 7 bases lay between the germline ends. This CDR3 comprises 13 residues. Germline loops: CDR1 MNHEY, CDR2 SVGAGI. Here the CDR3 reads CASSYSLSEKLFF. In DNA form, the CDR3 reads TGTGCCAGCAGTTACTCGCTAAGCGAAAAACTGTTTTTT.

This clone came up a few times. The chain joins TRBV5-8 to TRBJ1-6; D unresolved. The V end was cut by 4 bases, the J end by 10 bases, with 15 bases between. The germline V gene encodes CDR1 SGHTS and CDR2 YDEGEE. The CDR3 runs 14 residues. The CDR3 spells CASSPDLGESPLHF. CDR3 sequence (DNA): TGTGCCAGCAGCCCGGACCTCGGGGAATCACCCCTCCACTTT.

The rearrangement joins TRBV19 to TRBJ1-4; D possibly corresponds to TRBD1 (6 bases). The CDR3 consists of 15 residues. Per germline, CDR1 LNHDA and CDR2 SQIVND (reference sequence). Between the trimmed V and J ends, which lost 5 bases and 3 bases, there was a span of 13 bases. The CDR3 is CASSPPGQPNEKLFF. In DNA, the CDR3 is TGTGCCAGTAGTCCTCCGGGACAACCTAATGAAAAACTGTTTTTT.

This clone was counted between two and nine times. V usage is TRBV5-1 and J usage is TRBJ1-2; D perhaps matches TRBD1 (5 bases). Germline values: CDR1 SGHRS, CDR2 YFSETQ. Trimming removed 2 bases from V and 0 bases from J, with 11 bases in between. CDR3 length: 15 residues. This CDR3 is CASSLGGVPNYGYTF. The CDR3 DNA reads as TGCGCCAGCAGCTTAGGAGGGGTACCTAACTATGGCTACACCTTC.

The table lists this clone with a count of one. The chain uses TRBV2 and TRBJ1-6, with unresolved D. The CDR3 contains 13 residues. Per the germline V gene, CDR1 is SNHLY and CDR2 is FYNNEI. V lost 7 bases and J lost 6, with 10 bases in between. The CDR3 DNA follows: TGTGCCAGCAAAACGGTTCCTAATTCACCCCTCCACTTT. This codes for CASKTVPNSPLHF.

The rearrangement uses TRBV20-1 and TRBJ2-5, with D possibly TRBD1 on 5 matching bases. The germline V gene has CDR1 DFQATT and CDR2 SNEGSKA (reference sequence). The CDR3 extends over 11 amino acids. CDR3 region: CSPQVQETQYF. As DNA, the CDR3 is TGCAGCCCACAGGTTCAAGAGACCCAGTACTTC.

V and J are TRBV5-6 and TRBJ1-6; TRBD1 agrees at 9 bases. V gave up 5 bases and J gave up 1 base; unmatched junction bases: 7. Germline CDR1 reads SGHDT; CDR2 reads YYEEEE. The CDR3 extends over 17 amino acids. CDR3 in amino acids: CASRRGQGGSYNSPLHF. DNA of the CDR3: TGTGCCAGCAGACGGGGACAGGGAGGTTCCTATAATTCACCCCTCCACTTT.

V gene TRBV27 combines with J gene TRBJ2-1; 11 nucleotides match TRBD2. The V and J ends lost 5 bases and 3 bases, in that order; junction bases with no gene match: 3. The germline V gene has CDR1 MNHEY and CDR2 SMNVEV (reference sequence). This CDR3 comprises 15 residues. Here the CDR3 reads CASSVGTSGYNEQFF. CDR3 sequence (DNA): TGTGCCAGCAGTGTCGGGACTAGCGGCTACAATGAGCAGTTCTTC.

The rearrangement uses TRBV28 and TRBJ1-5; no firm D call. The germline V and J ends were trimmed by 3 bases and 2 bases, with 11 bases remaining between them. This CDR3 contains 15 residues. In germline, CDR1 is MDHEN, CDR2 SYDVKM. The CDR3 spells CASSFGSGGNQPQHF. CDR3 DNA: TGTGCCAGCAGTTTTGGTTCCGGGGGCAATCAGCCCCAGCATTTT.

The V gene is TRBV21-1, the J gene TRBJ1-1; the D call TRBD1 from the table was never checked on the DNA. TRBV21-1 represents a pseudogene. The CDR3 extends over 17 amino acids. CDR3 region: CASSLIQTGRMNTEAFF. Written as DNA, the CDR3 is TGTGCCAGCAGCTTAATCCAGACAGGGCGAATGAACACTGAAGCTTTCTTT.

CDR3 in amino acids: CASSGGLWRGLNTEAFF. The CDR3 DNA sequence: TGTGCCAGCAGTGGAGGATTATGGCGGGGGTTGAACACTGAAGCTTTCTTT. The J gene is TRBJ1-1, the V gene TRBV2; D possibly corresponds to TRBD1 (5 bases). V lost 4 bases and J lost 0, with 18 bases in between. The germline V gene has CDR1 SNHLY and CDR2 FYNNEI. The CDR3 extends over 17 amino acids.

A few counts support this clone. This chain joins TRBV19 and TRBJ1-5; TRBD1 aligns across 10 bases. J gave up 1 base and V 6 bases, and 0 bases lay outside the gene matches. From germline, CDR1 is LNHDA and CDR2 SQIVND (reference sequence). CDR3 size: 14 residues. The CDR3 region has the DNA TGTGCCAGTAGGACAGGGGGCAGCAATCAGCCCCAGCATTTT. Its protein product is CASRTGGSNQPQHF.